A selection of T cell receptor beta chains follows, all from one sample in a study of technical replicates of blood from several donors. The method was immunoSEQ multiplex PCR; TCRdb's version includes in-frame clones alone and lacks a portion of them. The data show some 85,000 clones, with around 96% seen just once and around 0.31% held by the top ten. Sequenced input: T cells isolated from PBMCs. Receptor source: a human donor in good health. Each CDR3 is given with its conserved first and last residue. A D gene is named only where the DNA matches it firmly. Not every row has a clone size; where given, it reads once, few, many or a size class.

v_gene,d_gene,abundance,j_gene,CDR3aa,CDR3nt
TRBV4-3,NA,NA,TRBJ2-7,CASSPTGLSYEQYF,TGCGCCAGCAGCCCGACAGGCCTCTCCTACGAGCAGTACTTC
TRBV11-3,NA,few,TRBJ1-1,CASSPKTAMNTEAFF,TGTGCCAGCAGCCCGAAGACAGCCATGAACACTGAAGCTTTCTTT
TRBV5-1,TRBD2,NA,TRBJ2-1,CASTSSGANNEQFF,TGCGCCAGCACCTCTAGCGGAGCCAACAATGAGCAGTTCTTC
TRBV29-1,NA,NA,TRBJ2-3,CSFRGSADTQYF,TGCAGCTTTCGGGGGAGTGCAGATACGCAGTATTTT
TRBV9,NA,once,TRBJ2-7,CASSVGGRSSYEQYF,TGTGCCAGCAGCGTAGGGGGGAGGAGCTCCTACGAGCAGTACTTC
TRBV30,TRBD1,NA,TRBJ2-7,CAWSVGGTGGYEQYF,TGTGCCTGGAGTGTAGGTGGGACAGGGGGGTACGAGCAGTACTTC
TRBV28,NA,NA,TRBJ2-6,CASSLDRGSGANVLTF,TGTGCCAGCAGTTTAGATAGAGGCTCTGGGGCCAACGTCCTGACTTTC
TRBV6-1,NA,NA,TRBJ2-7,CASTPRDISYEQYF,TGTGCCAGCACCCCTAGGGACATCTCCTACGAGCAGTACTTC
TRBV28,TRBD2,NA,TRBJ2-2,CASSTGTSNTGELFF,TGTGCCAGCAGTACCGGGACTAGCAACACCGGGGAGCTGTTTTTT
TRBV6-6,TRBD1,NA,TRBJ1-2,CASSGQGVEGYTF,TGTGCCAGCAGCGGACAGGGAGTCGAAGGCTACACCTTC
TRBV7-9,TRBD2,NA,TRBJ2-4,CASRRTSGRRGNIQYF,TGTGCCAGCAGACGGACTAGCGGGAGAAGAGGGAACATTCAGTACTTC
TRBV6-5,NA,NA,TRBJ1-2,CASGPGSNYGYTF,TGTGCCAGCGGCCCCGGGAGTAACTATGGCTACACCTTC
TRBV7-9,TRBD1,NA,TRBJ1-5,CASRYPGQGALDSNQPQHF,TGTGCCAGCAGGTATCCGGGACAGGGGGCTCTGGATAGCAATCAGCCCCAGCATTTT
TRBV7-9,NA,NA,TRBJ2-3,CASSLTLQGEQYF,TGTGCCAGCAGTTTGACTCTACAGGGTGAGCAGTATTTT
TRBV6-1,NA,NA,TRBJ1-4,CASSVTKTNEKLFF,TGTGCCAGCAGTGTAACAAAGACTAATGAAAAACTGTTTTTT
TRBV2,NA,NA,TRBJ2-1,CASSRGNEQFF,TGTGCCAGCAGTAGAGGCAATGAGCAGTTCTTC
TRBV18,NA,NA,TRBJ2-7,CASSPPHDRYEQYF,TGTGCCAGCTCACCACCCCACGACAGGTACGAGCAGTACTTC
TRBV27,NA,NA,TRBJ1-2,CASSLKTGFGYTF,TGTGCCAGCAGTTTAAAAACAGGGTTTGGCTACACCTTC
TRBV27,NA,NA,TRBJ2-7,CASSPVLTYEQYF,TGTGCCAGCAGTCCGGTCTTAACCTACGAGCAGTACTTC
TRBV2,TRBD1,NA,TRBJ2-7,CASSRDSYYEQYF,TGTGCCAGCTCCCGGGACAGCTACTACGAGCAGTACTTC
TRBV23-1,TRBD2,NA,TRBJ2-1,CASSQWVRLAGGIEQFF,TGCGCCAGCAGTCAATGGGTTAGACTAGCGGGAGGCATTGAGCAGTTCTTC
TRBV18,NA,NA,TRBJ2-4,CASSPLAGEEAKNIQYF,TGTGCCAGCTCACCACTTGCAGGGGAAGAGGCCAAAAACATTCAGTACTTC
TRBV19,NA,NA,TRBJ1-1,CASSMLRVMNTEAFF,TGTGCCAGTAGTATGTTGCGGGTCATGAACACTGAAGCTTTCTTT
TRBV19,NA,NA,TRBJ1-1,CASNTDGEGYTEAFF,TGTGCCAGTAATACGGACGGGGAGGGTTACACTGAAGCTTTCTTT
TRBV9,NA,NA,TRBJ2-2,CASSVVGRNTGELFF,TGTGCCAGCAGCGTAGTTGGCAGGAACACCGGGGAGCTGTTTTTT
TRBV2,NA,NA,TRBJ2-5,CASRGQTIQETQYF,TGTGCCAGCAGAGGACAGACGATCCAAGAGACCCAGTACTTC
TRBV2,NA,NA,TRBJ2-7,CASSNGGSYEQYF,TGTGCCAGCAGTAACGGGGGCTCCTACGAGCAGTACTTC
TRBV7-9,TRBD2,NA,TRBJ2-1,CASSLGQFGRALNEQFF,TGTGCCAGCAGCTTAGGACAATTTGGGAGGGCCCTCAATGAGCAGTTCTTC
TRBV6-1,NA,NA,TRBJ1-2,CASSQGLGYGYTF,TGTGCCAGCAGTCAGGGATTAGGCTATGGCTACACCTTC
TRBV5-4,NA,medium-sized,TRBJ1-1,CASSLEGGTEAFF,TGTGCCAGCAGCTTAGAAGGAGGGACTGAAGCTTTCTTT
TRBV5-1,TRBD2,NA,TRBJ2-3,CASSGGLAGMATDTQYF,TGCGCCAGCAGCGGAGGACTAGCGGGAATGGCGACAGATACGCAGTATTTT
TRBV9,NA,NA,TRBJ2-2,CASSVPRAGELFF,TGTGCCAGCAGCGTACCTAGAGCCGGGGAGCTGTTTTTT
TRBV27,NA,NA,TRBJ1-1,CASSSGAGGNTEAFF,TGTGCCAGCAGCTCAGGGGCGGGGGGGAACACTGAAGCTTTCTTT
TRBV6-5,TRBD1,NA,TRBJ2-1,CASRLPQGAYNEQFF,TGTGCCAGCAGACTACCACAGGGGGCCTACAATGAGCAGTTCTTC
TRBV12-5,TRBD1,NA,TRBJ1-1,CASGLFTGGPTEAFF,TGTGCTAGTGGTTTGTTTACAGGGGGCCCAACTGAAGCTTTCTTT
TRBV5-6,NA,NA,TRBJ2-7,CASSFRPGMPATEQYF,TGTGCCAGCAGCTTTCGACCCGGGATGCCTGCAACCGAGCAGTACTTC
TRBV7-9,NA,NA,TRBJ2-2,CASSLAHEPGELFF,TGTGCCAGCAGCTTAGCGCACGAGCCCGGGGAGCTGTTTTTT
TRBV10-3,NA,NA,TRBJ1-1,CAITGADTEAFF,TGTGCCATCACAGGGGCGGACACTGAAGCTTTCTTT
TRBV2,NA,NA,TRBJ2-3,CASNRDADTQYF,TGTGCCAGCAACAGGGATGCAGATACGCAGTATTTT
TRBV5-1,NA,NA,TRBJ1-5,CASSLEGGVQPQHF,TGCGCCAGCAGCTTGGAGGGAGGGGTCCAGCCCCAGCATTTT
TRBV28,NA,NA,TRBJ1-2,CASRPQVYGYTF,TGTGCCAGCAGACCACAGGTGTATGGCTACACCTTC
TRBV6-5,NA,once,TRBJ2-7,CASSYDQGPYEQYF,TGTGCCAGCAGTTATGATCAGGGGCCCTACGAGCAGTACTTC